These 3 T cell receptor beta chains were all obtained from the same sample, sequenced in a study of beta chain features in type 1 diabetes. Findings and limits, study-wide: Moderately but significantly shorter TCRB CDR3s were found in Type 1 diabetes patients in all four CD4+ subsets.

These TCRs' antigens remain unknown. Isolated RNA was reverse transcribed in full, so expressed TCRB transcripts were sequenced. Generated by immunoSEQ multiplex PCR, the TCRdb table keeps only in-frame clones and is missing some. This sample carries roughly 290,000 clones, 14% to 15% of them seen once, and the ten largest clones take around 0.015%. The specimen was naive CD4+ T cells from blood. The receptors derive from a man aged 18 to 29 with type 1 diabetes.

This clone was found a few times. The rearrangement uses TRBV5-4 and TRBJ2-2; 10 nucleotides agree with TRBD2. The V gene's germline CDR1 is SGHNT and CDR2 YYREEE (reference sequence). This CDR3 has 16 amino acids. V gave up 2 bases and J gave up 6 bases; unmatched junction bases: 7. CDR3 loop: CASSFAASGSAGELFF. In DNA, the CDR3 is TGTGCCAGCAGCTTCGCGGCTAGCGGGAGTGCCGGGGAGCTGTTTTTT.

The chain has TRBV7-2 and TRBJ2-5, with D unclear. CDR1 and CDR2 from the germline V gene are SGHTA and FQGNSA. V dropped 5 bases and J dropped 1 base, with 14 bases sitting between them. The CDR3 spans 15 residues. The chain's CDR3 is CASSAMWPFQETQYF. CDR3 in DNA: TGTGCCAGCAGCGCCATGTGGCCTTTCCAAGAGACCCAGTACTTC.

The chain links TRBV5-6 to TRBJ1-1; D is unresolved. Trimming took off 0 bases at V and 0 bases at J, with 12 bases between the two ends. Germline-derived CDR1 and CDR2 are SGHDT and YYEEEE. This CDR3 has 16 residues. The CDR3 spells CASSLDGVRMNTEAFF. The CDR3 nucleotides are TGTGCCAGCAGCTTGGACGGGGTGAGAATGAACACTGAAGCTTTCTTT.